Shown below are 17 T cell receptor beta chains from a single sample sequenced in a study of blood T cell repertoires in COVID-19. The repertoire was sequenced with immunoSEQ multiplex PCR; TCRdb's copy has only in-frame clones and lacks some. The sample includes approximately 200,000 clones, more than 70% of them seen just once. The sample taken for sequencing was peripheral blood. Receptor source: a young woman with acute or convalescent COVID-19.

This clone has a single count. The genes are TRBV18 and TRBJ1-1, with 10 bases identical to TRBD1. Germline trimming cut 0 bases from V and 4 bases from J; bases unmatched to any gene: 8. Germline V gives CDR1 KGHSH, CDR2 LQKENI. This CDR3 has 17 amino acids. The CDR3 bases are TGTGCCAGCTCACCACCCTCGACAGGGGGCGCGGGCACTGAAGCTTTCTTT. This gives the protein CASSPPSTGGAGTEAFF.

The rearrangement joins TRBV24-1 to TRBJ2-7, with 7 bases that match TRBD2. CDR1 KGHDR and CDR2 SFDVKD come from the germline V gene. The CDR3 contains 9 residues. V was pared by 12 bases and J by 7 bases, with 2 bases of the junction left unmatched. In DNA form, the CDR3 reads TGTGCCGCCGGGGGGGAGCAGTACTTC. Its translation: CAAGGEQYF.

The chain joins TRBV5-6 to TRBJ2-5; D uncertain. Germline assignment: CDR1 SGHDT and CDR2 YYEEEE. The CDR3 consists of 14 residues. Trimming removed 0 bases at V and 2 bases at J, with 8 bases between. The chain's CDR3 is CASSLGTRQETQYF. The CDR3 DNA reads TGTGCCAGCAGCTTGGGCACCAGACAAGAGACCCAGTACTTC.

The CDR3 protein is CASSSGLAGNNEQFF. CDR3 coding DNA: TGCGCCAGCAGCTCGGGACTAGCGGGCAACAATGAGCAGTTCTTC. This chain joins TRBV5-1 and TRBJ2-1, with 12 bases lining up with TRBD2. The length of the CDR3 is 15 residues. V shed 3 bases, J shed 5 bases, and the junction held 3 bases outside the gene matches. The germline V gene has CDR1 SGHRS and CDR2 YFSETQ.

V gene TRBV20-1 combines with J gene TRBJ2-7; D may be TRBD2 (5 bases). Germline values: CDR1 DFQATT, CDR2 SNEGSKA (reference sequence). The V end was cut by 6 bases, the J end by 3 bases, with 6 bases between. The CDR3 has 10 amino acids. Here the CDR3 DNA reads TGCAGTGCCGCGGGCTACGAGCAGTACTTC. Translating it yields CSAAGYEQYF.

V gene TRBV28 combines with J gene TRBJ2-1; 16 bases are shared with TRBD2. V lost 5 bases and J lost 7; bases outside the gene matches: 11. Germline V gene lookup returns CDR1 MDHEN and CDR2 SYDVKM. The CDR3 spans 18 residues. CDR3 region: CASSPGLAGGYRGNEQFF. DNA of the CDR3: TGTGCCAGCAGTCCGGGACTAGCGGGAGGGTATAGGGGGAATGAGCAGTTCTTC.

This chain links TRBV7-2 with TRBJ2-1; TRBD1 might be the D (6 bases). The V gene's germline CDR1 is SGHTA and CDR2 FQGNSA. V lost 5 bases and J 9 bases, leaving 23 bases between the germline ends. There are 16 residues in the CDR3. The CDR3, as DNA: TGTGCCAGCAGCATCTTTTCTAGACAGGACAGCACTGAGCAGTTCTTC. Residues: CASSIFSRQDSTEQFF.

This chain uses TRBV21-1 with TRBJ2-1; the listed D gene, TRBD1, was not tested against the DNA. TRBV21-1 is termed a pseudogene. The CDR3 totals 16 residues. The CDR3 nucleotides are TGTGCCAGCAGCCTCCGACAGGGCTCCGCTCCCAATGAGCAGTTCTTC. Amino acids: CASSLRQGSAPNEQFF.

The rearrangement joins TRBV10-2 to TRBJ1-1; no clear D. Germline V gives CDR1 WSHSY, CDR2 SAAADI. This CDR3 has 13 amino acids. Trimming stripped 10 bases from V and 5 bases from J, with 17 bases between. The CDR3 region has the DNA TGCGCCAAACCGCCGCCGGGTTGGACTGAAGCTTTCTTT. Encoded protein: CAKPPPGWTEAFF.

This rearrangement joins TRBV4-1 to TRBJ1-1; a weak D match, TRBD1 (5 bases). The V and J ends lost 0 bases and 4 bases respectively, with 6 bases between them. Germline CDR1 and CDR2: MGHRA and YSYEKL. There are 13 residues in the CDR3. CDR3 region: CASSQDRGTEAFF. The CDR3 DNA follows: TGCGCCAGCAGCCAAGATAGGGGCACTGAAGCTTTCTTT.

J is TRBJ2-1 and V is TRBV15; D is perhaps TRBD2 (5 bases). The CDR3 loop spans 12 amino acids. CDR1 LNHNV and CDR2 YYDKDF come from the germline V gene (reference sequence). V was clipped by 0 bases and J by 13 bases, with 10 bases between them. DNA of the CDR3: TGTGCCACCAGCAGAGATTCGGGAATTCAGTTCTTC. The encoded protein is CATSRDSGIQFF.

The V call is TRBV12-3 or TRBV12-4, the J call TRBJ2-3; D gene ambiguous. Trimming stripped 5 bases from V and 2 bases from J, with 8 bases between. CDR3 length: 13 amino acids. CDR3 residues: CASSLQITDTQYF. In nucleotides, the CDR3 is TGTGCCAGCAGTCTCCAGATCACAGATACGCAGTATTTT.

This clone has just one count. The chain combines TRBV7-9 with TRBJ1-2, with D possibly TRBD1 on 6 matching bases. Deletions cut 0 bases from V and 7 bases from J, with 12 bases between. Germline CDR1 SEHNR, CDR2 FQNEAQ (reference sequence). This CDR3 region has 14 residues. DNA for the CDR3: TGTGCCAGCAGCTTAGCAGGGGGTTTCGCTGGCTACACCTTC. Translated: CASSLAGGFAGYTF.

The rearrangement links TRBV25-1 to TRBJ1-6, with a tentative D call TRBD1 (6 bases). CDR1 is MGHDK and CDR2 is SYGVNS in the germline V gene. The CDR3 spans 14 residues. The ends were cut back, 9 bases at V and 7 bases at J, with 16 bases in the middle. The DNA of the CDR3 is TGTGCCAGATGGACAGCCTTCGGCAATTCACCCCTCCACTTT. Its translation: CARWTAFGNSPLHF.

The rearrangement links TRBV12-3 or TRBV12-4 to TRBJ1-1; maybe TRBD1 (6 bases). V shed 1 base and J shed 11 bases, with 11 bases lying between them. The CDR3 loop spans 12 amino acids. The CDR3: CASSLGEGDAFF. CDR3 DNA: TGTGCCAGCAGTTTAGGGGAGGGGGACGCTTTCTTT.

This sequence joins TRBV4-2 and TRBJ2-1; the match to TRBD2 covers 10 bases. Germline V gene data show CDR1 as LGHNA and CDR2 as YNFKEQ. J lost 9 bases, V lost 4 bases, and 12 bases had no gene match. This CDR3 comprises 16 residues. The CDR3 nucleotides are TGTGCCAGCAGCCCCCCAACTAGCGGGATAGGCGGTGAGCAGTTCTTC. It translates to CASSPPTSGIGGEQFF.

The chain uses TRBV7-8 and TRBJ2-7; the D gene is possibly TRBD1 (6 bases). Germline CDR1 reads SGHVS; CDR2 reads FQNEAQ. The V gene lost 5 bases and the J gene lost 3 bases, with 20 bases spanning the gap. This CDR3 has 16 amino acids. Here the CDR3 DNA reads TGTGCCAGCAGCCACGAGTACGACAGGTTAAACTACGAGCAGTACTTC. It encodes CASSHEYDRLNYEQYF.